This is a list of T cell receptor beta chains from one sample in a study of cytomegalovirus exposure and HLA in healthy donors. Method: immunoSEQ multiplex PCR; TCRdb's copy keeps in-frame clones and lacks some. The sample has tens of thousands of clones, 85% seen once. The sample consisted of PBMCs. Every receptor here comes from a man aged 18-30 years in good health and CMV-seropositive. Each CDR3 is given with its conserved first and last residue. Each record gives: CDR3 length, V gene, D gene, clone size, J gene, CDR3 DNA, CDR3 protein. A D gene is named only where the DNA matches it firmly. Part of the rows lack a size; the others show once, few, many or a class for expanded clones.

14	TRBV5-1	TRBD1	-	TRBJ1-2	TGCGCCAGCAGCGGCGGGACAGCCCTTTATGGCTACACCTTC	CASSGGTALYGYTF
15	TRBV5-5	-	-	TRBJ1-3	TGTGCCAGCAGCTTGACAGGGAACTCTGGAAACACCATATATTTT	CASSLTGNSGNTIYF
14	TRBV7-2	TRBD2	-	TRBJ2-3	TGTGCCAGCAGCTTAGCTAGCGGGAGTGATACGCAGTATTTT	CASSLASGSDTQYF
13	TRBV6-5	-	few	TRBJ2-7	TGTGCCAGCAGTTTGGGACTTGCCTACGAGCAGTACTTC	CASSLGLAYEQYF
13	TRBV5-6	-	-	TRBJ1-5	TGTGCCAGCAGCGGGTCGGGGGATCAGCCCCAGCATTTT	CASSGSGDQPQHF
16	TRBV18	TRBD1	-	TRBJ1-4	TGTGCCAGCTCACCACGATCCGGGACAGGCCTTGAAAAACTGTTTTTT	CASSPRSGTGLEKLFF
15	TRBV5-4	TRBD1	-	TRBJ1-2	TGTGCCAGCAGCGGTGACAGGGTGTATAACTATGGCTACACCTTC	CASSGDRVYNYGYTF
14	TRBV5-1	TRBD1	-	TRBJ2-5	TGCGCCAGCAGCGAACAGGGGGCGGGGGAGACCCAGTACTTC	CASSEQGAGETQYF
14	TRBV5-6	-	once	TRBJ1-2	TGTGCCAGCAGCTCCCTAGCCCGGCTATGGGGCTACACCTTC	CASSSLARLWGYTF
15	TRBV19	-	-	TRBJ1-5	TGTGCCAGTAGCCCTGACACGACCTTTAGTCAGCCCCAGCATTTT	CASSPDTTFSQPQHF
13	TRBV27	-	-	TRBJ2-2	TGTGCCAGCAGAACCGGGACAACCGGGGAGCTGTTTTTT	CASRTGTTGELFF
12	TRBV15	TRBD1	once	TRBJ2-7	TGTGCCACACGGGACAGGGGTTACGAGCAGTACTTC	CATRDRGYEQYF
15	TRBV2	-	-	TRBJ2-3	TGTGCCAGCAGTCTAACAGGGACGTACACAGATACGCAGTATTTT	CASSLTGTYTDTQYF
16	TRBV2	TRBD2	-	TRBJ2-1	TGTGCCAGCAGTGAAGGACTAGCGGATCTCTACAATGAGCAGTTCTTC	CASSEGLADLYNEQFF
13	TRBV5-1	-	few	TRBJ2-2	TGCGCCAGCAGCTTGGTATCGAGGGGGGAGCTGTTTTTT	CASSLVSRGELFF
13	TRBV2	-	medium-sized	TRBJ1-2	TGTGCCAGCAGTGGAACAGGGCGTAATGGCTACACCTTC	CASSGTGRNGYTF
12	TRBV28	-	-	TRBJ1-1	TGTGCCAGCAGTTCATCGAACACTGAAGCTTTCTTT	CASSSSNTEAFF
13	TRBV10-3	-	-	TRBJ2-7	TGTGCCATCAGTCGACAGAAAACCTACGAGCAGTACTTC	CAISRQKTYEQYF
15	TRBV5-4	-	-	TRBJ1-1	TGTGCCAGCAGCCACCCCCAGACAGCCGTTCCTGAAGCTTTCTTT	CASSHPQTAVPEAFF
15	TRBV28	-	-	TRBJ2-5	TGTGCCAGCGGGCCCAGAGGGGCAGGGGTGGAGACCCAGTACTTC	CASGPRGAGVETQYF
16	TRBV7-8	TRBD1	-	TRBJ2-5	TGTGCCAGCAGCCTGGGACAGGTGTCCCTCGAAGAGACCCAGTACTTC	CASSLGQVSLEETQYF
16	TRBV6-6	-	-	TRBJ2-3	TGTGCCAGCAGAGTCAGCCGGGACCGGGGGTGGGATACGCAGTATTTT	CASRVSRDRGWDTQYF
16	TRBV9	TRBD1	-	TRBJ2-2	TGTGCCAGCAGCGTAGCCCAGGGGGCAGGCACCGGGGAGCTGTTTTTT	CASSVAQGAGTGELFF
13	TRBV27	-	-	TRBJ2-5	TGTGCCAGCAGTTTATCTGGGGGGGAGACCCAGTACTTC	CASSLSGGETQYF
13	TRBV2	TRBD1	-	TRBJ2-5	TGTGCCAGCAGTGATGGGACAGGAGCCCGTCAGTACTTC	CASSDGTGARQYF
13	TRBV29-1	TRBD1	-	TRBJ2-1	TGCAGCGTAAGAAGGCAGGGGGCAAATGAGCAGTTCTTC	CSVRRQGANEQFF
15	TRBV10-2	TRBD1	-	TRBJ1-4	TGCGCCAGCAGTGATTCCGGGACAGCGAGGGAAAAACTGTTTTTT	CASSDSGTAREKLFF
15	TRBV27	-	-	TRBJ2-2	TGTGCCAGCAGTCCAGTCCCATTCTACACCGGGGAGCTGTTTTTT	CASSPVPFYTGELFF
16	TRBV27	TRBD1	-	TRBJ2-7	TGTGCCAGCAGAAGCAACACAGGGGGACCCTCCTACGAGCAGTACTTC	CASRSNTGGPSYEQYF
14	TRBV6-1	-	-	TRBJ2-3	TGTGCCAGCAGGAAGGGGGAGGGAACAGATACGCAGTATTTT	CASRKGEGTDTQYF
18	TRBV5-1	-	-	TRBJ2-5	TGCGCCAGCAGCTTGGCCGACAGCCAAGGAGGGTACCAAGAGACCCAGTACTTC	CASSLADSQGGYQETQYF
13	TRBV9	TRBD1	-	TRBJ1-2	TGTGCCAGCAGCACGCAGGGGGTGGATGGCTACACCTTC	CASSTQGVDGYTF
17	TRBV5-1	-	-	TRBJ2-7	TGCGCCAGCAGCCTTGGTCTCGACCGTCAGACATCCTACGAGCAGTACTTC	CASSLGLDRQTSYEQYF
13	TRBV30	-	-	TRBJ2-5	TGTGCCTGGAGTGAAGTGCGGCAAGAGACCCAGTACTTC	CAWSEVRQETQYF
14	TRBV6-1	-	-	TRBJ2-3	TGTGCCAGCAGTGAAATGATAGGGGGAGATACGCAGTATTTT	CASSEMIGGDTQYF
16	TRBV9	TRBD2	-	TRBJ2-1	TGTGCCAGCAGCCCGGGACTAGCGGGCATCTACAATGAGCAGTTCTTC	CASSPGLAGIYNEQFF
13	TRBV15	-	-	TRBJ2-7	TGTGCCACCAGCAGAGATACAGGGATGGAGCAGTACTTC	CATSRDTGMEQYF
12	TRBV23-1	-	-	TRBJ1-1	TGCGCCAGCAGTTTAGGGAGCACTGAAGCTTTCTTT	CASSLGSTEAFF
15	TRBV21-1	-	once	TRBJ1-2	TGTGCCAGCAGCAAAGCGAGGACAGCTAACTATGGCTACACCTTC	CASSKARTANYGYTF
15	TRBV7-9	TRBD1	few	TRBJ2-4	TGTGCCAGCAGCCCGACAGGGGGCACCAAAAACATTCAGTACTTC	CASSPTGGTKNIQYF
14	TRBV27	TRBD1	-	TRBJ2-5	TGTGCCAGCAGACGAGGAGGAGGCCAGGACAGGGAGTACTTC	CASRRGGGQDREYF
16	TRBV5-1	-	-	TRBJ2-3	TGCGCCAGCAGCCCGGGGGGGACAGGGAATTCAGATACGCAGTATTTT	CASSPGGTGNSDTQYF
15	TRBV19	TRBD1	-	TRBJ2-1	TGTGCCAGTGCCTCCGGGACAGGGTGGAACAATGAGCAGTTCTTC	CASASGTGWNNEQFF